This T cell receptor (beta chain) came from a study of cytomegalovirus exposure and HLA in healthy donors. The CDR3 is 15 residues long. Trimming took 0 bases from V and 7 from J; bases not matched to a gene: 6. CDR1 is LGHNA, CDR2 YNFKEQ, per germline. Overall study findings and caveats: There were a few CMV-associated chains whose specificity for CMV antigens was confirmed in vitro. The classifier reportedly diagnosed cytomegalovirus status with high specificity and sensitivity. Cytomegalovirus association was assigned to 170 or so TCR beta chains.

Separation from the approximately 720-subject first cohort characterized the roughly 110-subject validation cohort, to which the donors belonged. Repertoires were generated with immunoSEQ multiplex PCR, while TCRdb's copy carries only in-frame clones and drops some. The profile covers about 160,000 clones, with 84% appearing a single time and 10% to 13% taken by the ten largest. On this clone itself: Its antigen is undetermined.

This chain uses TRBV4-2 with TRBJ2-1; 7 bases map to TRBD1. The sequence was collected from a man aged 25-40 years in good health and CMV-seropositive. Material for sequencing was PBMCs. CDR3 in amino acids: CASSQEKGGRNEQFF. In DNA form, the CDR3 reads TGTGCCAGCAGCCAAGAAAAAGGGGGCCGGAATGAGCAGTTCTTC.